These 18 T cell receptor beta chains came from one sample sequenced in a study of human T cells and chemical hapten exposure. MiXCR was run by TCRdb on the RACE reads, yielding one entry per CDR3 protein. In the table there are 50,000 or so distinct CDR3 sequences, 9.5% to 12% of which are singletons. Documented time point: patch test 1, 2 weeks after DPC sensitization. Treatment reported: therapeutic diphenylcyclopropenone sensitization with weekly scalp DPC. Unfractionated whole blood yielded total RNA. Sequenced here: whole blood, sampled in connection with sensitization to the hapten diphenylcyclopropenone (DPC). These TCRs come from a woman in her forties with alopecia areata. Some clones in this sample may be carry-over from other donors' samples.

The chain combines TRBV7-2 with TRBJ2-1; unclear D gene. CDR1 is SGHTA, CDR2 FQGNSA, per germline. The CDR3 extends over 13 amino acids. The V end was cut by 5 bases, the J end by 6 bases, with 11 bases between. CDR3: CASSPGTPNEQFF. CDR3 in DNA: TGTGCCAGCAGCCCTGGAACTCCCAATGAGCAGTTCTTC.

The chain is built from TRBV7-9 and TRBJ2-3; a weak D match, TRBD1 (5 bases). With 1 base removed from V and 4 bases from J, the gap between germline ends came to 9 bases. The CDR3 spans 14 residues. The germline gives CDR1 SEHNR, CDR2 FQNEAQ (reference sequence). The CDR3 here is CASSLEGAPDTQYF. Here the CDR3 DNA reads TGTGCCAGCAGCTTAGAAGGGGCCCCAGATACGCAGTATTTT.

There are a few counts of this clonotype. This chain connects TRBV23-1 to TRBJ2-7; D gene uncertain. TRBV23-1 is an ORF; its function is uncertain. The CDR3 length is 14 residues. V was trimmed by 3 bases and J by 2 bases, leaving 11 bases between them. CDR3 protein: CASSHRTVTYEQYF. In DNA form, the CDR3 reads TGCGCCAGCAGTCATCGGACCGTAACCTACGAGCAGTACTTC.

This clonotype occurred many times. The rearrangement links TRBV2 to TRBJ1-2, with 10 bases identical to TRBD1. Trimming took 8 bases from V and 6 from J; bases not matched to a gene: 6. Germline CDR1 and CDR2: SNHLY and FYNNEI. This CDR3 comprises 13 residues. The CDR3 DNA follows: TGTGCCAGCCCCGAAGGGACAGGGGATGGCTACACCTTC. Translation gives CASPEGTGDGYTF.

This clonotype was seen ten or more times. The chain combines TRBV11-2 with TRBJ2-2; TRBD1 might be the D (5 bases). CDR1 is SGHAT, CDR2 FQNNGV, per germline. With 0 bases removed from V and 1 base from J, the gap between germline ends came to 9 bases. The CDR3 sequence is 16 residues long. The CDR3 loop is CASSLDRTGNTGELFF. CDR3 sequence (DNA): TGTGCCAGCAGCTTAGATCGAACAGGGAACACCGGGGAGCTGTTTTTT.

The chain uses TRBV7-9 and TRBJ2-3; TRBD2 aligns across 10 bases. The V segment lost 6 bases and the J segment 4 bases; nucleotides outside the gene matches: 7. Germline-derived CDR1 and CDR2 are SEHNR and FQNEAQ (reference sequence). This CDR3 is 15 amino acids long. The CDR3 DNA is TGTGCCAGCAGGGGAGCGGGGGGGCTGGCAGATACGCAGTATTTT. This encodes CASRGAGGLADTQYF. Based on the CDR3 plus reference TRBV7-9 and TRBJ2-3, the full variable domain is DTGVSQNPRHKITKRGQNVTFRCDPISEHNRLYWYRQTLGQGPEFLTYFQNEAQLEKSRLLSDRFSAERPKGSFSTLEIQRTEQGDSAMYLCASRGAGGLADTQYFGPGTRLTVL.

This clonotype was counted ten times or more. CDR3 bases: TGTGCCAGCACCTCAGGCGAGACCCAGTACTTC. Protein: CASTSGETQYF. J is TRBJ2-5 and V is TRBV27; D unclear. Germline V lookup: CDR1 MNHEY, CDR2 SMNVEV (reference sequence). Trimming pared 7 bases from V and 5 bases from J, leaving 8 bases between. This CDR3 has 11 residues.

This clonotype was seen more than once but under ten times. The chain couples TRBV24-1 to TRBJ2-2; D might be TRBD1 (5 bases). Germline values: CDR1 KGHDR, CDR2 SFDVKD. The CDR3 is 14 residues long. V lost 5 bases to trimming and J lost 5 bases, with 11 bases between them. CDR3 DNA sequence: TGTGCCACCAGTGTAGACAGACAAACCGGGGAGCTGTTTTTT. This gives the protein CATSVDRQTGELFF.

There are a few counts of this clonotype. This chain joins TRBV11-3 and TRBJ1-2; D possibly corresponds to TRBD1 (5 bases). The length of the CDR3 is 15 residues. Germline V gene data show CDR1 as SGHNT and CDR2 as YENEEA. V lost 1 base and J lost 4, with 13 bases in between. In DNA, the CDR3 is TGTGCCAGCAGCTTAGCAACGGGACCCGGCTATGGCTACACCTTC. Protein product: CASSLATGPGYGYTF.

The chain recombines TRBV5-1 with TRBJ1-2; 8 bases match TRBD1. CDR1 is SGHRS, CDR2 YFSETQ, per germline. This CDR3 region has 16 residues. After removal of 0 bases from V and 0 bases from J, the junction contained 4 bases not matched to a gene. DNA for the CDR3: TGCGCCAGCAGCTTGGCCAGGGGGCGAGCTAACTATGGCTACACCTTC. Translation: CASSLARGRANYGYTF.

This clonotype was found a few times. This chain uses TRBV29-1 with TRBJ2-5; D uncertain. The CDR3 contains 12 residues. CDR1 SQVTM and CDR2 ANQGSEA come from the germline V gene. V lost 4 bases to trimming and J lost 4 bases, with 10 bases between them. This chain's CDR3 is CSVGDLGETQYF. CDR3 nucleotide sequence: TGCAGCGTTGGTGATCTAGGAGAGACCCAGTACTTC.

This clonotype has a count of ten or more. This chain joins TRBV11-2 and TRBJ2-7; unclear D gene. The germline gives CDR1 SGHAT, CDR2 FQNNGV. Trimming left V 0 bases short and J 3 bases short, with 12 bases between. This CDR3 has 15 residues. The CDR3 DNA reads TGTGCCAGCAGCTTAGATATCGGAGCCAACTACGAGCAGTACTTC. Residues: CASSLDIGANYEQYF.

This clonotype was observed at least ten times. The CDR3 loop is CASSLGWGGNQPQHF. CDR3 coding DNA: TGTGCCAGCAGCTTAGGATGGGGAGGCAATCAGCCCCAGCATTTT. The chain is built from TRBV11-2 and TRBJ1-5, with unresolved D. Germline values: CDR1 SGHAT, CDR2 FQNNGV. CDR3 size: 15 residues. The ends were cut back, 1 base at V and 2 bases at J, with 9 bases in the middle.

This clonotype was seen repeatedly, ten times or more. The chain is built from TRBV6-2 or TRBV6-3 and TRBJ2-7, with D tentatively TRBD1 or TRBD2 (5 bases each). This CDR3 contains 16 residues. Trimming removed 6 bases from V and 2 bases from J, with 20 bases in between. Germline CDR1 and CDR2: MNHEY and SVGEGT. This CDR3 is CASSLPPGPLTYEQYF. The CDR3 DNA sequence: TGTGCCAGCAGCCTTCCCCCGGGGCCCCTGACCTACGAGCAGTACTTC.

A few counts support this clonotype. V gene TRBV18 combines with J gene TRBJ2-7; TRBD2 matches 9 bases. Germline assignment: CDR1 KGHSH and CDR2 LQKENI. CDR3 length equals 15 residues. Trimming took 1 base from V and 5 from J; bases not matched to a gene: 6. As DNA, the CDR3 is TGTGCCAGCTCACCACTAGCGGGAGCATCCGACGAGCAGTACTTC. It codes for CASSPLAGASDEQYF.

This rearrangement joins TRBV4-3 to TRBJ2-6; tentative D call: TRBD2 (5 bases). In germline, CDR1 is LGHNA, CDR2 YSLEER. Trimming pared 0 bases from V and 1 base from J, leaving 13 bases between. The CDR3 totals 18 residues. CDR3 bases: TGCGCCAGCAGCCAAGATATGTATGAGGGTTCTGGGGCCAACGTCCTGACTTTC. Its protein product is CASSQDMYEGSGANVLTF.

The chain joins TRBV7-3 to TRBJ1-1; TRBD1 matches 9 bases. Germline CDR1 is SGHTA and CDR2 is FQGTGA. V was clipped by 5 bases and J by 0 bases; unmatched bases: 13. The CDR3 contains 18 residues. CDR3 residues: CASSPLVQDRGLNTEAFF. CDR3 sequence (DNA): TGTGCCAGCAGCCCTTTGGTACAGGACAGGGGCTTGAACACTGAAGCTTTCTTT.

At least ten counts were recorded for this clonotype. V is TRBV7-9 and J is TRBJ2-3; the match to TRBD2 covers 7 bases. Per germline, CDR1 SEHNR and CDR2 FQNEAQ (reference sequence). This CDR3 comprises 14 residues. V was pared by 6 bases and J by 2 bases, with 5 bases of the junction left unmatched. For the CDR3, the DNA is TGTGCCAGCAGTCTAGCGGACTACACAGATACGCAGTATTTT. This gives the protein CASSLADYTDTQYF.